The entry that follows covers one T cell receptor beta chain sequence. Its matching antigen is unknown. Primers included in the PCR were 60 Vbeta and 13 Jbeta primers. Repertoires were generated with immunoSEQ multiplex PCR, while TCRdb's copy carries only in-frame clones and drops some. This sample's table has 110,000 to 150,000 clones. The study sampled nominally healthy donors, though unrecorded immune exposures were likely. This entry is derived from a study of cytomegalovirus exposure and HLA in healthy donors. Study-level findings and limits: A later analysis associated some 16,000 TCR beta sequences with HLA alleles at a 0.05 false discovery rate. A later analysis found common viral pathogens apparently linked to several of the most significant clusters. The study recorded over 150 TCR beta chains that were cytomegalovirus-associated.

V dropped 6 bases and J dropped 1; count of bases not matched to a gene: 8. The CDR3 has 15 residues. The germline V gene has CDR1 MDHEN and CDR2 SYDVKM. This sequence joins TRBV28 and TRBJ1-1, with 7 bases lining up with TRBD1. This clonotype was sampled from a middle-aged man in good health and CMV-seronegative. The sequencing sample was made of PBMCs. CDR3 nucleotides: TGTGCCAGCAGGTCGACAGGGAGCACGAACACTGAAGCTTTCTTT. Translation gives CASRSTGSTNTEAFF.